This TCR beta chain is from a study of T cells in Graves' hyperthyroidism and ophthalmopathy. Study-wide points: Model-based prediction identified ophthalmopathy a median around 6.7 months prior to its onset.

Clinical symptoms, serum thyroxine, TRAb, thyroid ultrasound and orbital computed tomography informed diagnoses. The CDR3 loop spans 14 amino acids. Per germline, CDR1 SGHNT and CDR2 YENEEA. V lost 4 bases and J 5 bases, leaving 15 bases between the germline ends. On this clonotype itself: What it binds is not known. A clone one base away is much larger, so this may be a read error.

Amplification of TCR beta CDR3 regions used RNA as the template. Using the HTBI primer set, a first-round RT-PCR was run on the TCR CDR3. TCRdb re-called the multiplex PCR reads with MiXCR, one entry per CDR3 protein. This table holds about 700,000 distinct CDR3 sequences, 45% found once. The sample taken for sequencing was peripheral blood or thyroid tissue (not recorded which). The genes are TRBV11-3 and TRBJ2-7, with a tentative D call TRBD1 (6 bases). This TCR came from an adult man with Graves' disease, either hyperthyroidism or ophthalmopathy (not recorded which). CDR3 nucleotide sequence: TGTGCCAGCAGCTCAAGAGGGGGTGCGAACGAGCAGTACTTC. It encodes CASSSRGGANEQYF. The full variable domain, rest sourced from reference TRBV11-3 and TRBJ2-7, is EAGVVQSPRYKIIEKKQPVAFWCNPISGHNTLYWYLQNLGQGPELLIRYENEEAVDDSQLPKDRFSAERLKGVDSTLKIQPAELGDSAVYLCASSSRGGANEQYFGPGTRLTVT.